The source of this T cell receptor beta chain is a study of blood T cell repertoires in COVID-19. Study background: COVID-19 samples collected from the United States, Italy and Spain covered acute and convalescent phases. PBMCs, B-cell-depleted T cells, or T cells provided the cDNA or gDNA that made up the material.

In the study's own analysis: Using reference gene primer amplification, nucleated cell counts were estimated. Here immunoSEQ multiplex PCR was the method, and the copy in TCRdb shows in-frame clones only, minus some. The DNA gave D and trimming, while V, J and clone size come from that table. This sample yields 180,000 or so clones, of which roughly 84% are seen a single time; less than 5.5% belongs to the top ten. The CDR3 contains 16 residues. V dropped 4 bases and J dropped 4; count of bases not matched to a gene: 9. The germline CDR1 and CDR2 sequences are MNHNS and SASEGT. This receptor was identified in a woman older than 75 with acute or convalescent COVID-19. The sample consisted of peripheral blood. This sequence joins TRBV6-1 and TRBJ1-2; 10 nucleotides line up with TRBD1. The CDR3 coding sequence is TGTGCCAGCAGTGTCCTGGGGACAGGGGTTTTCTATGGCTACACCTTC. Protein sequence: CASSVLGTGVFYGYTF.